Described below is a single TCR beta chain sequence and its context. Antigen unknown. This record belongs to a study of cytomegalovirus exposure and HLA in healthy donors. Study-wide results and limits: Among donors in an Asian-associated ancestry cluster, a later analysis reportedly found fewer N-insertions than the approximately 700-donor mean.

Those who donated were healthy bone marrow donors. In germline, CDR1 is LNHDA, CDR2 SQIVND (reference sequence). Trimming removed 5 bases at V and 5 bases at J, with 16 bases between. The CDR3 loop spans 15 amino acids. Amplification used 60 Vbeta primers and 13 Jbeta primers. Sequencing was performed with immunoSEQ multiplex PCR; in TCRdb, only in-frame clones are kept and a portion is missing. Found here are roughly 200,000 clones, around 88% of them singletons; the top ten hold about 1%. The receptor was isolated from a woman aged 18-29 years in good health and CMV-seronegative. Sequencing was carried out using PBMCs. The V call is TRBV19, the J call TRBJ1-5; weak D call: TRBD1 (5 bases). The CDR3 coding sequence is TGTGCCAGTAGTTATACCGGGACTCTAGATCAGCCCCAGCATTTT. It encodes CASSYTGTLDQPQHF.